The 22 T cell receptor beta chains given below trace back to one sample, sequenced in a study of monozygotic twins with inflammatory bowel disease. TCRdb reanalyzed the 5' RACE reads, giving one entry per CDR3 protein sequence and no DNA. The sample totals approximately 400,000 distinct CDR3 sequences. Material for sequencing was blood. The source is a human donor with ulcerative colitis or Crohn's disease, or a healthy co-twin of an affected twin (not recorded which).

The chain is built from TRBV6-5 and TRBJ1-2; TCRdb's D call, TRBD1, is unchecked because there is no DNA. The CDR3 is 15 amino acids. Germline CDR1 MNHEY, CDR2 SVGAGI. CDR3 in amino acids: CASSYSSGGNYGYTF.

The chain recombines TRBV7-8 with TRBJ2-7; the D gene TCRdb calls, TRBD1, cannot be checked with no DNA. The CDR3 has 15 residues. Germline loops: CDR1 SGHVS, CDR2 FQNEAQ. The CDR3 is CASSPPLGQTYEQYF.

The gene calls are TRBV15 and TRBJ1-2. Germline V gene lookup returns CDR1 LNHNV and CDR2 YYDKDF (reference sequence). The CDR3 covers 16 residues. The CDR3 sequence: CATSRDRLLWDYGYTF.

The gene calls are TRBV6-2 or TRBV6-3 and TRBJ1-5. The length of the CDR3 is 13 residues. Germline assignment: CDR1 MNHEY and CDR2 SVGEGT. The CDR3 sequence: CASSSTSNQPQHF.

The J gene is TRBJ2-6, the V gene TRBV19; TCRdb designates TRBD2, a call that cannot be tested without DNA. The V gene's germline CDR1 is LNHDA and CDR2 SQIVND (reference sequence). This CDR3 contains 16 residues. Here the CDR3 reads CASSIGRGSGANVLTF.

The chain is built from TRBV24-1 and TRBJ1-4. Germline CDR1 reads KGHDR; CDR2 reads SFDVKD. The CDR3 spans 12 residues. The CDR3 loop is CATQGGSEKLFF.

The chain recombines TRBV4-1 with TRBJ2-7; TCRdb indicates TRBD1, and absent DNA this call remains unverified. CDR3 length: 17 residues. The germline CDR1 and CDR2 sequences are MGHRA and YSYEKL. The CDR3 reads CASSQVQSGQGFYEQYF.

The chain is built from TRBV29-1 and TRBJ2-1. CDR3 length: 12 amino acids. Germline loops: CDR1 SQVTM, CDR2 ANQGSEA. The CDR3: CSVEESDTEQFF.

V and J are TRBV6-5 and TRBJ1-2; TCRdb names TRBD1, which stays unverified in the absence of DNA. Germline values: CDR1 MNHEY, CDR2 SVGAGI. This CDR3 spans 17 amino acids. CDR3 residues: CASSYSKDRVLSYGYTF.

The CDR3 protein is CAISVSGNYNEQFF. The J gene is TRBJ2-1, the V gene TRBV10-3. CDR1 is ENHRY, CDR2 SYGVKD, per germline. The CDR3 extends over 14 amino acids.

The chain carries TRBV6-2 or TRBV6-3 and TRBJ2-5; no DNA is available, so the TRBD1 call from TCRdb remains unchecked. CDR3 length: 13 amino acids. Germline V lookup: CDR1 MNHEY, CDR2 SVGEGT. CDR3 sequence: CASVLDSQETQYF.

The chain uses TRBV6-2 or TRBV6-3 and TRBJ2-1; TCRdb's assignment of TRBD2 cannot be checked, as there is no DNA. CDR3 size: 18 residues. The germline gives CDR1 MNHEY, CDR2 SVGEGT. CDR3 loop: CASSPPRALAGSYNEQFF.

The chain has TRBV6-5 and TRBJ2-6. The germline gives CDR1 MNHEY, CDR2 SVGAGI. The CDR3 runs to 15 residues. CDR3 protein: CASSYGVSGANVLTF.

The chain employs TRBV5-1 and TRBJ2-1; the TCRdb call, TRBD2, lacks DNA for checking. The length of the CDR3 is 16 residues. Germline CDR1 is SGHRS and CDR2 is YFSETQ. CDR3 loop: CASSPSASGGEYEQFF.

The V and J genes are TRBV5-1 and TRBJ2-1; the D gene TCRdb calls, TRBD2, cannot be checked with no DNA. Germline loops: CDR1 SGHRS, CDR2 YFSETQ. The length of the CDR3 is 17 residues. CDR3 amino acids: CASSLNLAGGMGNEQFF.

The chain has TRBV5-1 and TRBJ2-5. The CDR3 loop spans 14 amino acids. Per the germline V gene, CDR1 is SGHRS and CDR2 is YFSETQ. This chain's CDR3 is CASSAQLSQETQYF. The full variable domain, rest sourced from reference TRBV5-1 and TRBJ2-5, is KAGVTQTPRYLIKTRGQQVTLSCSPISGHRSVSWYQQTPGQGLQFLFEYFSETQRNKGNFPGRFSGRQFSNSRSEMNVSTLELGDSALYLCASSAQLSQETQYFGPGTRLLVL.

V usage is TRBV25-1 and J usage is TRBJ2-5; TCRdb selects TRBD1, and the lack of DNA leaves this call unchecked. Germline-derived CDR1 and CDR2 are MGHDK and SYGVNS. The CDR3 contains 13 residues. CDR3: CASSELIVGAQYF. Full variable domain (outside the CDR3, taken from reference TRBV25-1 and TRBJ2-5): EADIYQTPRYLVIGTGKKITLECSQTMGHDKMYWYQQDPGMELHLIHYSYGVNSTEKGDLSSESTVSRIRTEHFPLTLESARPSHTSQYLCASSELIVGAQYFGPGTRLLVL.

J is TRBJ2-1 and V is TRBV12-3 or TRBV12-4; without DNA, the TCRdb call of TRBD2 cannot be checked. The CDR3 has 11 residues. The CDR3 sequence is CASSQLGEQFF.

The chain links TRBV7-9 to TRBJ2-7. The CDR3 is made up of 12 amino acids. CDR1 is SEHNR and CDR2 is FQNEAQ in the germline V gene (reference sequence). CDR3 region: CASSLLELEQYF.

V and J are TRBV7-9 and TRBJ2-4; the D call from TCRdb, TRBD1, cannot be confirmed without DNA. The CDR3 is 15 amino acids. Germline-derived CDR1 and CDR2 are SEHNR and FQNEAQ (reference sequence). The chain's CDR3 is CASSLAGTGMNIQYF.

V gene TRBV20-1 combines with J gene TRBJ2-3; TCRdb lists TRBD1, though no DNA is available to test this call. Looked up from germline, CDR1 is DFQATT and CDR2 is SNEGSKA (reference sequence). The CDR3 consists of 15 residues. The CDR3 protein is CSAEPPTGRTDTQYF.

CDR3 region: CASSKRTVQSVSSYNEQFF. The chain links TRBV5-1 to TRBJ2-1; the TCRdb call, TRBD1, lacks DNA for checking. The CDR3 is 19 residues long. CDR1 SGHRS and CDR2 YFSETQ come from the germline V gene.